These 10 T cell receptor beta chains originate from one sample sequenced in a study of cytomegalovirus exposure and HLA in healthy donors. With 60 Vbeta and 13 Jbeta primers, the PCR was carried out. This table comes from immunoSEQ multiplex PCR, and its TCRdb copy is limited to in-frame clones, with some not included. The data hold 120,000 or so clones, with under 12% observed a single time. The material sequenced was PBMCs. All receptors derive from a woman younger than 35 in good health and CMV-seropositive.

The chain recombines TRBV7-8 with TRBJ2-7, with D possibly TRBD2 on 6 matching bases. CDR1 is SGHVS and CDR2 is FQNEAQ in the germline V gene. Trimming pared 4 bases from V and 2 bases from J, leaving 15 bases between. There are 15 residues in the CDR3. CDR3 bases: TGTGCCAGCAGCTATTTGAGCGGGCAAGCCTACGAGCAGTACTTC. It translates to CASSYLSGQAYEQYF. The full variable domain, with the rest looked up from reference TRBV7-8 and TRBJ2-7, is GAGVSQSPRYKVAKRGQDVALRCDPISGHVSLFWYQQALGQGPEFLTYFQNEAQLDKSGLPSDRFFAERPEGSVSTLKIQRTQQEDSAVYLCASSYLSGQAYEQYFGPGTRLTVT.

This clone was counted once. J is TRBJ2-7 and V is TRBV7-8; no clear D. V lost 3 bases and J lost 3, with 12 bases in between. This CDR3 comprises 14 residues. Germline-derived CDR1 and CDR2 are SGHVS and FQNEAQ. The CDR3 coding sequence is TGTGCCAGCAGCTTGGCGACTCCAAACTACGAGCAGTACTTC. Translated, it gives CASSLATPNYEQYF.

V gene TRBV18 combines with J gene TRBJ2-5; D is possibly TRBD1 (6 bases). The CDR3 length is 13 residues. CDR1 and CDR2 (germline): KGHSH, LQKENI. The ends were cut back, 2 bases at V and 7 bases at J, with 11 bases in the middle. Here the CDR3 reads CASSPSGVGTQYF. The CDR3 DNA follows: TGTGCCAGCTCACCATCAGGGGTGGGGACCCAGTACTTC.

The gene calls are TRBV30 and TRBJ1-2; D gene unclear. The germline V and J ends were trimmed by 5 bases and 10 bases, with 14 bases remaining between them. Germline-derived CDR1 and CDR2 are GTSNPN and SVGIG (reference sequence). CDR3 length: 11 residues. The CDR3 sequence is CAWGIGRYYTF. The CDR3 DNA sequence: TGTGCCTGGGGTATTGGCAGATACTACACCTTC.

The chain recombines TRBV27 with TRBJ1-1; 7 bases map to TRBD1. The CDR3 has 15 residues. Germline values: CDR1 MNHEY, CDR2 SMNVEV (reference sequence). V trimming: 2 bases; J trimming: 4 bases; junction bases outside the gene matches: 7. CDR3 protein: CASSLVYRQGTEAFF. CDR3 sequence (DNA): TGTGCCAGCAGTTTAGTTTACCGACAGGGCACTGAAGCTTTCTTT.

This clone was observed a handful of times. In nucleotides, the CDR3 is TGTGCCACCAGCAGAGATTTGGGGACAGGGCCTTACAATGAGCAGTTCTTC. Translating it yields CATSRDLGTGPYNEQFF. J is TRBJ2-1 and V is TRBV15, with 9 bases aligning to TRBD1. J gave up 4 bases and V 0 bases, and 7 bases lay outside the gene matches. There are 17 residues in the CDR3. Germline V gives CDR1 LNHNV, CDR2 YYDKDF (reference sequence).

This chain uses TRBV2 with TRBJ2-3; 9 nucleotides line up with TRBD2. V shed 6 bases and J 3 bases; nucleotides not matched to a gene: 7. This CDR3 has 15 residues. Germline CDR1 is SNHLY and CDR2 is FYNNEI. The CDR3 spells CASRLTSGLTDTQYF. CDR3 sequence (DNA): TGTGCCAGCAGGTTGACTAGCGGTCTTACAGATACGCAGTATTTT.

The chain carries TRBV7-9 and TRBJ2-1; maybe TRBD2 (6 bases). The length of the CDR3 is 15 residues. The germline V and J ends were trimmed by 5 bases and 8 bases, with 19 bases remaining between them. Germline values: CDR1 SEHNR, CDR2 FQNEAQ (reference sequence). CDR3 region: CASSHTSSSQHEQFF. The CDR3 region has the DNA TGTGCCAGCAGCCATACTAGCTCGAGTCAGCATGAGCAGTTCTTC.

The J gene is TRBJ1-1, the V gene TRBV5-1, with a possible D match to TRBD1 (5 bases). The CDR3 is 13 residues long. Trimming pared 0 bases from V and 7 bases from J, leaving 10 bases between. From germline, CDR1 is SGHRS and CDR2 YFSETQ. CDR3 loop: CASSLDLGDEAFF. DNA of the CDR3: TGCGCCAGCAGCTTGGACCTAGGGGATGAAGCTTTCTTT.

The sample holds a few counts of this clone. The genes are TRBV4-1 and TRBJ2-1, with 9 bases aligning to TRBD1. The V and J ends lost 1 base and 4 bases, in that order; junction bases with no gene match: 8. Germline lookup yields CDR1 MGHRA and CDR2 YSYEKL. The length of the CDR3 is 17 residues. This CDR3 reads CASSQGIGTGFYNEQFF. DNA of the CDR3: TGCGCCAGCAGCCAAGGAATCGGGACAGGGTTTTACAATGAGCAGTTCTTC.